One sample yielded the 10 T cell receptor beta chains listed below, sequenced in a study of T-cell reconstitution after alpha-beta-depleted transplantation in children. Preparation of the TCRbeta library was carried out with unique molecular identifiers. Via MiXCR, TCRdb re-called the PCR reads, giving one row per CDR3 protein. The repertoire holds over 200,000 distinct CDR3 sequences, about 15% seen once, with around 44% in the top ten. Here the sequenced sample was PBMCs, mostly from graft donor cells, taken 360 days after TCRalphabeta/CD19-depleted stem cell transplant. These receptors all stem from a male patient between 2 and 9 years old who had a stem cell transplant for acute lymphoblastic leukemia, so the T cells may come from the graft donor.

There are a few counts of this clonotype. The J gene is TRBJ2-1, the V gene TRBV6-1, with D possibly TRBD2 on 6 matching bases. Between the trimmed V and J ends, which lost 11 bases and 0 bases, there was a span of 20 bases. The CDR3 covers 16 residues. CDR1 and CDR2 (germline): MNHNS, SASEGT. This CDR3 is CALTSGRSSSYNEQFF. CDR3 DNA sequence: TGTGCCCTCACCAGCGGGCGGTCAAGCTCCTACAATGAGCAGTTCTTC.

The chain has TRBV27 and TRBJ2-2; D is unresolved. Germline assignment: CDR1 MNHEY and CDR2 SMNVEV (reference sequence). V was trimmed by 4 bases and J by 6 bases, leaving 15 bases between them. The CDR3 has 15 residues. Here the CDR3 reads CASSSPDVVSGELFF. CDR3 in DNA: TGTGCCAGCAGTTCCCCGGACGTAGTTTCCGGGGAGCTGTTTTTT.

The CDR3 region is CSAKTLPGQGYEQFF. In DNA form, the CDR3 reads TGCAGTGCTAAAACGTTGCCGGGACAGGGCTATGAGCAGTTCTTC. The chain uses TRBV20-1 and TRBJ2-1, with 9 nucleotides matching TRBD1. Germline CDR1 DFQATT, CDR2 SNEGSKA (reference sequence). The CDR3 spans 15 residues. Trimming removed 4 bases from V and 8 bases from J; junction bases left unmatched: 12.

This clonotype was recorded a few times. J is TRBJ2-1 and V is TRBV28, with 9 bases that match TRBD2. The length of the CDR3 is 16 residues. Germline V gene sequence: CDR1 MDHEN, CDR2 SYDVKM. The V gene end was trimmed by 7 bases and the J gene end by 8 bases; junction bases not matched to a gene: 15. DNA of the CDR3: TGTGCCAGCACCCCGATAGCGGGAGAGGGCTGGGATGAGCAGTTCTTC. Amino acid sequence: CASTPIAGEGWDEQFF.

The chain recombines TRBV20-1 with TRBJ1-4, with TRBD1 identical over 7 bases. V dropped 6 bases and J dropped 5; count of bases not matched to a gene: 6. This CDR3 spans 13 amino acids. Looked up from germline, CDR1 is DFQATT and CDR2 is SNEGSKA (reference sequence). The CDR3 coding sequence is TGCAGTGCCAACAGGGGCCCGAATGAAAAACTGTTTTTT. It translates to CSANRGPNEKLFF.

The table lists this clonotype with a few counts. The genes are TRBV12-3 or TRBV12-4 and TRBJ1-3; 8 bases match TRBD1. After removal of 8 bases from V and 2 bases from J, the junction contained 2 bases not matched to a gene. The CDR3 has 13 amino acids. CDR3 sequence: CASGQGAGNTIYF. In DNA form, the CDR3 reads TGTGCCAGCGGACAGGGCGCTGGAAACACCATATATTTT.

Only a few counts were recorded for this clonotype. J is TRBJ2-5 and V is TRBV5-1, with D tentatively TRBD1 (6 bases). V dropped 4 bases and J dropped 3 bases, with 13 bases sitting between them. From germline, CDR1 is SGHRS and CDR2 YFSETQ. The length of the CDR3 is 14 residues. CDR3 residues: CASSGLNREETQYF. The CDR3 nucleotides are TGCGCCAGCAGCGGATTAAACAGGGAAGAGACCCAGTACTTC.

This clonotype was counted between two and nine times. This chain connects TRBV4-3 to TRBJ1-1, with D tentatively TRBD1 (5 bases). Germline assignment: CDR1 LGHNA and CDR2 YSLEER. V was trimmed by 0 bases and J by 8 bases, leaving 13 bases between them. There are 14 residues in the CDR3. The CDR3 coding sequence is TGCGCCAGCAGCCAAGATCTGGCAGGGCAGGAAGCTTTCTTT. Its translation: CASSQDLAGQEAFF.

J is TRBJ2-5 and V is TRBV7-2, with 7 bases aligning to TRBD2. V trimming: 1 base; J trimming: 5 bases; junction bases outside the gene matches: 7. The length of the CDR3 is 15 residues. The germline V gene encodes CDR1 SGHTA and CDR2 FQGNSA. The CDR3 is CASSLERGGAETQYF. The CDR3 coding sequence is TGTGCCAGCAGCTTAGAACGGGGAGGGGCGGAGACCCAGTACTTC.

V is TRBV7-9 and J is TRBJ2-5, with 12 bases aligning to TRBD1. V was pared by 4 bases and J by 5 bases, with 8 bases of the junction left unmatched. CDR3 length: 16 amino acids. Germline CDR1 reads SEHNR; CDR2 reads FQNEAQ (reference sequence). CDR3 nucleotide sequence: TGTGCCAGCAGCTCCGTCCGGGACAGGGGGCCTGAGACCCAGTACTTC. Translation: CASSSVRDRGPETQYF.